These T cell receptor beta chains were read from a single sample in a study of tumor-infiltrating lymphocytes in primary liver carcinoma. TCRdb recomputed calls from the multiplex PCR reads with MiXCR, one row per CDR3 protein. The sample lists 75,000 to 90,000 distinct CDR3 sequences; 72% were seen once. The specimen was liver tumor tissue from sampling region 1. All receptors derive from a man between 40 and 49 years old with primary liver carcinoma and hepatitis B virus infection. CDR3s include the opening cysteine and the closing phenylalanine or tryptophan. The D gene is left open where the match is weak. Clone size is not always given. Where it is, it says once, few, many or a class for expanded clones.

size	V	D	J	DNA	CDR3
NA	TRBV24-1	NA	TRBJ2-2	TGTGCCACCAGTGATTTTAGCAGGGCCGGAACTCTCACCGGGGAGCTGTTTTTT	CATSDFSRAGTLTGELFF
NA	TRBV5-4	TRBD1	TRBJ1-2	TGTGCATGCCGAGGGGGACAGTCGGATGACTATACCTTC	CACRGGQSDDYTF
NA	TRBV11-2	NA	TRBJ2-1	TGTGCCAGCAGCTTAAATGATGCATATGGACAGTTCTTC	CASSLNDAYGQFF
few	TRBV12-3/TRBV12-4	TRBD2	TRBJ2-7	TGTGCCAGCAGATCCCTTGGACTAGACGAGCAGTACTTC	CASRSLGLDEQYF
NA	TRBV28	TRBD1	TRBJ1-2	TGTGCCAGCATGACAGGGGGGGCCGACTATGTCTACACCTTC	CASMTGGADYVYTF
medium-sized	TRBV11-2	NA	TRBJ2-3	TGTGCCAGCAGCTTCCATAGCACAGATACGCAGTATTTT	CASSFHSTDTQYF
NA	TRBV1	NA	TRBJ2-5	TGCACCAGCGGCCCTCCGCAGGGGGCCCAAGAGACCCAGTACTTC	CTSGPPQGAQETQYF
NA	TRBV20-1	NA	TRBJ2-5	TGCAGTGCTGTCCTCAGGAGAGGGGTTTTGGAGACCCAGTACTTC	CSAVLRRGVLETQYF
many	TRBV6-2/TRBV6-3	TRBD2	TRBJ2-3	TGTGCCAGCAGTGACGGACTAGCGGAGTCAGATACGCAGTATTTT	CASSDGLAESDTQYF
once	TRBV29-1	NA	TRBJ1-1	TGCAGTGTTGGTGGGGCCAGGGACATTATGAACACTGAAGCTTACTTT	CSVGGARDIMNTEAYF
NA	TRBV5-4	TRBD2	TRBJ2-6	TGTGCTAGCAACTTGAGACTAGCGGAGATTAGTTCTGGGGCCAACGTCCTGACTTTC	CASNLRLAEISSGANVLTF
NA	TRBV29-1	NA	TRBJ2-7	TGCATCGTTAAAAAGGATACCTATGAGCAGTACTTC	CIVKKDTYEQYF
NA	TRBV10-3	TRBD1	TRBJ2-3	TGTGCCATCAATGGACAGGGGGGCACTGATAAGCAGTATTTT	CAINGQGGTDKQYF
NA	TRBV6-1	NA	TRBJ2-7	TGTGCCATCAGAATAGCGGAGGACTACGAGCAGTACTTC	CAIRIAEDYEQYF
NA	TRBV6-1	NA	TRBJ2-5	TGTACCAGCAGTGTGAACGGGAGAGAGACCCTGTACTTC	CTSSVNGRETLYF
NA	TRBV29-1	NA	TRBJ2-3	TGCAACGTTAAGACAGGAGGTACAGATGCGCAGTATTTT	CNVKTGGTDAQYF
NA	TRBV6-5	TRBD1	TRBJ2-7	TGTGCCAGCAGTTGGGTGGGGACAGGGTACTACGAGCAATGCTTC	CASSWVGTGYYEQCF
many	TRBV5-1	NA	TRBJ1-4	TGCGCCAGCAGCGACATATGGGGCGGTGAAAAACTGTTTTTT	CASSDIWGGEKLFF
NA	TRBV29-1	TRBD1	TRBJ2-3	TGCAACGTTGTGGCCGGGACAGGGCTAGATATGCGGTATTTT	CNVVAGTGLDMRYF
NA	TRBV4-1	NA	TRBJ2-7	TGCGCCAGCAGCCAAGAATGGAACAAGCAGTACTTC	CASSQEWNKQYF
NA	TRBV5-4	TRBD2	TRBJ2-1	TGTGCCAACAGCTTGGGGCTAGCGGGAGTGAAAGAGCAGTTCTTC	CANSLGLAGVKEQFF
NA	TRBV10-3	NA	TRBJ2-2	TGTGCCATCTGCCAGCAGAAAGGTCCCGGGGACCTGTTTTTT	CAICQQKGPGDLFF
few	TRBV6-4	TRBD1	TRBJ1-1	TGTGCCAGCAATCGGACAGGGAGGCCCCTCACTGAAGCTTTCTTT	CASNRTGRPLTEAFF
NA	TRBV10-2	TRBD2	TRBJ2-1	TGCGCCAGCAGTCCTAGACTGGCGGGGGACTATGAGCAGTTCTTC	CASSPRLAGDYEQFF
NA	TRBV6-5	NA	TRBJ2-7	TGTGCCAGCAGTTACTCGGGGCTAGTGGAAGGGTTCTACGAGCAGTACTTC	CASSYSGLVEGFYEQYF
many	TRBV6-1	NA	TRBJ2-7	TGTGCCACCCAGCACGGGAGCTCCTACGAGCAGTACTTC	CATQHGSSYEQYF
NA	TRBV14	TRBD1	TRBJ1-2	TGTGCCAGCAGCCAATGTGGGACAGCCTCCCCCCTCATCTTC	CASSQCGTASPLIF
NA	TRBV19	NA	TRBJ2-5	TGTGCCAGTAAATCTGGCAGAAAAGAGACCCAGTACTTC	CASKSGRKETQYF
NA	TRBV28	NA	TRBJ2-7	TGTGCCAGCAAACAGGACAGCCCAGGGGAGGGGCAGTACTTC	CASKQDSPGEGQYF
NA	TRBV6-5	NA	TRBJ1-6	TGTGCCAGGAGTTACACGATAGGGGAGGATTCACCCCTCCACTTT	CARSYTIGEDSPLHF
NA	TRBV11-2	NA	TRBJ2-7	TGCGCAAGCAGCTTACCTGAGACTGCCTACGAGCAGTATTTC	CASSLPETAYEQYF
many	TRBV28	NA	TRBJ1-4	TGTGCCAGCAGTTTAGATCAGGGGTCTAATGAAAAACTGTTTTTT	CASSLDQGSNEKLFF
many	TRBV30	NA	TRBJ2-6	TGTGCCTGGAGTGCTGGGGCCAACGTCCTGACTTTC	CAWSAGANVLTF
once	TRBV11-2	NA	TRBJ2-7	TGTGCCAGCAGTCTATCTGTGGGAATATCCTACGACCAGTATTTC	CASSLSVGISYDQYF
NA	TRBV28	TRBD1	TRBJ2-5	TGTGCCAGCAGTCTGATACGACAGGGGTATGGGACCCAGTACTTC	CASSLIRQGYGTQYF
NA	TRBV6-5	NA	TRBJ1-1	TGCGCCAGCAGTGGGACACCAAAGAACACTGGAGCTTTCTTT	CASSGTPKNTGAFF
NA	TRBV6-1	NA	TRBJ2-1	TGTGCCAGCAGTGGGGGACCCAACAATGAGCAGTTCTTT	CASSGGPNNEQFF
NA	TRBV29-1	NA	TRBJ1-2	TGCTGTGTCGTTCTGACCCAAAACTATGGCTACACCTTC	CCVVLTQNYGYTF
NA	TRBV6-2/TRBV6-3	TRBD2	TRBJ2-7	TGTGATAGAAGTAGGCTAGCGGGATCCTACGAGCAGTACTTC	CDRSRLAGSYEQYF
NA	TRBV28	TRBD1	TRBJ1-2	TGTGCCAGCATCCCGGGACAGGGTTTCTATGGCTATACCTTC	CASIPGQGFYGYTF
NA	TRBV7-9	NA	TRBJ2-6	TGTGCTAACACCGGGGAAGACTCTGGGGCCAACGCCCTGACTTTC	CANTGEDSGANALTF
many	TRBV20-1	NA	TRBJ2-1	TGCAGTGCTCCTACTAGCACTGAGCAGTTCTTC	CSAPTSTEQFF